The 23 T cell receptor beta chains given below trace back to one sample, sequenced in a study of blood T cell repertoires in COVID-19. Sequencing was performed with immunoSEQ multiplex PCR; in TCRdb, only in-frame clones are kept and a portion is missing. The sample consists of a few hundred thousand clones, 70% to 90% of them appearing once. The sample taken for sequencing was PBMCs or T cells enriched from blood (not recorded which). The receptor source for this set is a man aged 30 to 45 who had recovered from COVID-19.

This rearrangement joins TRBV7-6 to TRBJ1-3; D call uncertain. Germline V gives CDR1 SGHVS, CDR2 FNYEAQ. The CDR3 consists of 16 residues. The V and J ends lost 3 bases and 2 bases respectively, with 14 bases between them. CDR3 in amino acids: CASSLGSSSPGNTIYF. Here the CDR3 DNA reads TGTGCCAGCAGCTTGGGTAGTAGCTCCCCTGGAAACACCATATATTTT. Supplemented by reference TRBV7-6 and TRBJ1-3, the full variable domain reads GAGVSQSPRYKVTKRGQDVALRCDPISGHVSLYWYRQALGQGPEFLTYFNYEAQQDKSGLPNDRFSAERPEGSISTLTIQRTEQRDSAMYRCASSLGSSSPGNTIYFGEGSWLTVV.

In this sample, this clone turned up a few times. This chain connects TRBV5-1 to TRBJ2-4, with TRBD1 matching 9 bases. CDR1 and CDR2 (germline): SGHRS, YFSETQ. The CDR3 loop spans 15 amino acids. V lost 0 bases, J lost 5 bases, and 3 bases stayed unmatched. DNA for the CDR3: TGCGCCAGCAGCTTGGGGGACAGGGAACAAAACATTCAGTACTTC. It yields the protein CASSLGDREQNIQYF.

The chain employs TRBV6-1 and TRBJ1-3; 10 nucleotides match TRBD1. Germline CDR1 MNHNS, CDR2 SASEGT. This CDR3 comprises 16 residues. The trim removed 3 bases at V and 3 bases at J, leaving 5 bases unmatched. The CDR3 nucleotides read TGTGCCAGCAGTGAGACAGGGGGCGCCCATGGAAACACCATATATTTT. It specifies CASSETGGAHGNTIYF.

The chain has TRBV18 and TRBJ2-5; 7 nucleotides line up with TRBD1. The germline V gene encodes CDR1 KGHSH and CDR2 LQKENI. Trimming removed 4 bases from V and 0 bases from J; junction bases left unmatched: 5. The CDR3 is 15 amino acids. CDR3 nucleotides: TGTGCCAGCTCACTCTCGACAGGGAACCAAGAGACCCAGTACTTC. Its protein product is CASSLSTGNQETQYF.

This chain links TRBV30 with TRBJ1-2; D may be TRBD1 (5 bases). There are 15 residues in the CDR3. The V gene's germline CDR1 is GTSNPN and CDR2 SVGIG (reference sequence). With 5 bases removed from V and 0 bases from J, the gap between germline ends came to 16 bases. DNA of the CDR3: TGTGCCTGGTTGAGGCAGGGCAGCACTAACTATGGCTACACCTTC. This gives the protein CAWLRQGSTNYGYTF.

This clone was seen a few times. The chain recombines TRBV7-2 with TRBJ1-1; D is unresolved. This CDR3 has 12 amino acids. Germline-derived CDR1 and CDR2 are SGHTA and FQGNSA. The ends were cut back, 5 bases at V and 1 base at J, with 5 bases in the middle. The CDR3 loop reads CASSTRNTEAFF. In DNA, the CDR3 is TGTGCCAGCAGCACAAGGAACACTGAAGCTTTCTTT.

V usage is TRBV7-2 and J usage is TRBJ2-7; a possible D gene is TRBD2 (5 bases). The CDR3 is 14 residues long. V was cut by 5 bases and J by 3 bases, with 14 bases left in between. CDR1 SGHTA and CDR2 FQGNSA come from the germline V gene. Here the CDR3 reads CASSTAGPGYEQYF. The DNA of the CDR3 is TGTGCCAGCAGCACGGCGGGTCCAGGCTACGAGCAGTACTTC. Using reference TRBV7-2 and TRBJ2-7 for the parts outside the CDR3, the full variable domain is GAGVSQSPSNKVTEKGKDVELRCDPISGHTALYWYRQSLGQGLEFLIYFQGNSAPDKSGLPSDRFSAERTGGSVSTLTIQRTQQEDSAVYLCASSTAGPGYEQYFGPGTRLTVT.

This clone was observed a few times. The J gene is TRBJ2-5, the V gene TRBV6-4; TRBD2 aligns across 14 bases. The CDR3 consists of 15 residues. Germline V CDR1 and CDR2: MRHNA, SNTAGT. V lost 4 bases, J lost 2 bases, and 0 bases stayed unmatched. CDR3 protein: CASSGTSGGQETQYF. CDR3 nucleotide sequence: TGTGCCAGCAGTGGGACTAGCGGGGGGCAAGAGACCCAGTACTTC.

This chain links TRBV6-5 with TRBJ2-5; the match to TRBD1 covers 7 bases. There are 14 residues in the CDR3. From germline, CDR1 is MNHEY and CDR2 SVGAGI. V lost 6 bases, J lost 2 bases, and 6 bases stayed unmatched. The CDR3 reads CASRWGQLQETQYF. The DNA for the CDR3 is TGTGCCAGCAGATGGGGACAGCTGCAAGAGACCCAGTACTTC.

The rearrangement links TRBV4-2 to TRBJ1-6, with a tentative D call TRBD1 (6 bases). Germline CDR1 reads LGHNA; CDR2 reads YNFKEQ. The CDR3 contains 17 residues. V lost 0 bases and J 6 bases, leaving 15 bases between the germline ends. CDR3: CASSQERTDLINSPLHF. The CDR3 nucleotides are TGTGCCAGCAGCCAAGAGCGGACAGATCTAATTAATTCACCCCTCCACTTT.

The rearrangement links TRBV5-1 to TRBJ2-7, with D perhaps TRBD1 (5 bases). Between the trimmed V and J ends, which lost 4 bases and 6 bases, there was a span of 23 bases. Looked up from germline, CDR1 is SGHRS and CDR2 is YFSETQ. The CDR3 loop spans 16 amino acids. DNA of the CDR3: TGCGCCAGCAGCCCGACTGTTGGTGGTCCCGACAGCGAGCAGTACTTC. Encoded protein: CASSPTVGGPDSEQYF. The full variable domain, in which reference TRBV5-1 and TRBJ2-7 provide the parts outside the CDR3, is KAGVTQTPRYLIKTRGQQVTLSCSPISGHRSVSWYQQTPGQGLQFLFEYFSETQRNKGNFPGRFSGRQFSNSRSEMNVSTLELGDSALYLCASSPTVGGPDSEQYFGPGTRLTVT.

V and J are TRBV4-1 and TRBJ1-4; D is unclear. V gave up 8 bases and J gave up 8 bases, with 12 bases separating them. CDR3 length: 12 amino acids. Per germline, CDR1 MGHRA and CDR2 YSYEKL. The chain's CDR3 is CASGILGEKLFF. The DNA of the CDR3 is TGCGCCAGCGGAATCTTGGGCGAAAAACTGTTTTTT.

Note on this clone: The same CDR3 can be traced to other DNA sequences in this sample. The chain couples TRBV6-5 to TRBJ2-1, with a weak D call TRBD2 (5 bases). Germline-derived CDR1 and CDR2 are MNHEY and SVGAGI. V was pared by 2 bases and J by 9 bases, with 5 bases between. This CDR3 has 11 residues. The CDR3, as DNA: TGTGCCAGCAGTTACGGAGGTGAGCAGTTCTTC. It specifies CASSYGGEQFF.

The rearrangement joins TRBV7-3 to TRBJ2-5, with 12 bases matching TRBD1. The CDR3 covers 15 residues. CDR1 is SGHTA and CDR2 is FQGTGA in the germline V gene. V shed 3 bases and J 4 bases; nucleotides not matched to a gene: 3. CDR3 sequence: CASSLGQGAGETQYF. CDR3 nucleotides: TGTGCCAGCAGCTTGGGACAGGGGGCCGGAGAGACCCAGTACTTC.

This chain connects TRBV2 to TRBJ1-6, with 9 bases that match TRBD1. CDR1 is SNHLY and CDR2 is FYNNEI in the germline V gene. The CDR3 length is 14 residues. V shed 4 bases, J shed 10 bases, and the junction held 5 bases outside the gene matches. The CDR3 sequence: CASSVDRGGSPLHF. CDR3 in DNA: TGTGCCAGCAGTGTGGACAGGGGCGGCTCACCCCTCCACTTT.

The chain joins TRBV2 to TRBJ1-2, with 7 bases matching TRBD1. V lost 6 bases to trimming and J lost 3 bases; unmatched junction nucleotides: 4. The CDR3 is 13 residues long. CDR1 is SNHLY and CDR2 is FYNNEI in the germline V gene. CDR3 in amino acids: CASRPGTDYGYTF. CDR3 in DNA: TGTGCCAGCAGGCCCGGGACAGACTATGGCTACACCTTC. Full variable domain (rest looked up from reference TRBV2 and TRBJ1-2): EPEVTQTPSHQVTQMGQEVILRCVPISNHLYFYWYRQILGQKVEFLVSFYNNEISEKSEIFDDQFSVERPDGSNFTLKIRSTKLEDSAMYFCASRPGTDYGYTFGSGTRLTVV.

The V gene is TRBV6-6, the J gene TRBJ1-2; 10 bases match TRBD1. Germline loops: CDR1 MNHNY, CDR2 SVGAGI (reference sequence). CDR3 length: 16 amino acids. Trimming cost V 7 bases and J 8 bases; bases outside gene matches: 16. The CDR3 reads CASNKFGTGVFEGYTF. The CDR3 region has the DNA TGTGCCAGCAACAAGTTTGGGACAGGGGTGTTTGAAGGCTACACCTTC.

This chain uses TRBV24-1 with TRBJ1-2; D is possibly TRBD1 (5 bases). Looked up from germline, CDR1 is KGHDR and CDR2 is SFDVKD. CDR3 length: 12 residues. V lost 6 bases to trimming and J lost 7 bases, with 11 bases between them. The CDR3 coding sequence is TGTGCCACCAGTTCGGCAGGGTTTGGCTACACCTTC. Translated, it gives CATSSAGFGYTF.

The gene calls are TRBV5-1 and TRBJ2-7; 9 bases fit TRBD1. The V gene end was trimmed by 2 bases and the J gene end by 5 bases; junction bases not matched to a gene: 5. The germline V gene has CDR1 SGHRS and CDR2 YFSETQ. The CDR3 has 14 amino acids. CDR3 sequence reads: CASSFGQGLDEQYF. CDR3 nucleotide sequence: TGCGCCAGCAGCTTCGGACAGGGGCTTGACGAGCAGTACTTC.

The V and J genes are TRBV12-3 or TRBV12-4 and TRBJ2-1; D might be TRBD1 (6 bases). The germline V and J ends were trimmed by 2 bases and 6 bases, with 8 bases remaining between them. This CDR3 is built from 13 residues. The CDR3 sequence: CASSLQGRNEQFF. CDR3 nucleotide sequence: TGTGCCAGCAGTTTACAGGGGCGCAATGAGCAGTTCTTC.

The chain is built from TRBV30 and TRBJ2-3, with 7 nucleotides matching TRBD2. The length of the CDR3 is 13 residues. Germline loops: CDR1 GTSNPN, CDR2 SVGIG (reference sequence). The V gene end was trimmed by 8 bases and the J gene end by 4 bases; junction bases not matched to a gene: 9. CDR3 sequence: CAEGGRAADTQYF. The CDR3 region has the DNA TGTGCCGAGGGAGGGCGCGCGGCAGATACGCAGTATTTT.

This chain's CDR3 is CASSTSGGVSQPQHF. Here the CDR3 DNA reads TGTGCCAGTAGTACAAGCGGGGGTGTGTCTCAGCCCCAGCATTTT. The chain employs TRBV19 and TRBJ1-5; maybe TRBD1 (5 bases). From germline, CDR1 is LNHDA and CDR2 SQIVND (reference sequence). The V end was cut by 4 bases, the J end by 6 bases, with 16 bases between. There are 15 residues in the CDR3.

The sample holds a few counts of this clone. V is TRBV7-6 and J is TRBJ2-3, with 7 nucleotides matching TRBD1. J was trimmed by 2 bases and V by 0 bases; bases with no gene match: 8. The CDR3 has 17 amino acids. Germline loops: CDR1 SGHVS, CDR2 FNYEAQ. The CDR3 sequence is CASSLAVGQGVTDTQYF. The CDR3 nucleotides are TGTGCCAGCAGCTTAGCTGTAGGGCAGGGGGTCACAGATACGCAGTATTTT.